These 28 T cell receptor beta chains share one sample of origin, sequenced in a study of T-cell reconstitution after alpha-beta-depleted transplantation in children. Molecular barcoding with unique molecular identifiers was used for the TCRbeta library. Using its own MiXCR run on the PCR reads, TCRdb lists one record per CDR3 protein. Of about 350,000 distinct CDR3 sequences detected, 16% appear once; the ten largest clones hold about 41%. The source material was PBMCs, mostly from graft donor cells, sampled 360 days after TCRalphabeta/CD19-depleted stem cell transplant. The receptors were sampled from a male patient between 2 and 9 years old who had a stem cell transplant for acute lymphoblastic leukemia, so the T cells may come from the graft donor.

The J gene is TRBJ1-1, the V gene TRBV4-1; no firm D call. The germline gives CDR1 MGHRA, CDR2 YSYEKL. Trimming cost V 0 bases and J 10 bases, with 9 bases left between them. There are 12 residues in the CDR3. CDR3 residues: CASSQDSGVAFF. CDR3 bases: TGCGCCAGCAGCCAAGATAGTGGGGTAGCTTTCTTT.

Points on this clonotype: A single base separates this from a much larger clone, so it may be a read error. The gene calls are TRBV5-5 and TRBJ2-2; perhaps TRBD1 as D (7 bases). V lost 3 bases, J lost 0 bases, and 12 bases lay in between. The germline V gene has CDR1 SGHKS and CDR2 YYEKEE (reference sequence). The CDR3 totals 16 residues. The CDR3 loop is CASSWGGTANTGELFF. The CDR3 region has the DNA TGTGCCAGCAGCTGGGGCGGGACAGCGAACACCGGGGAGCTGTTTTTT.

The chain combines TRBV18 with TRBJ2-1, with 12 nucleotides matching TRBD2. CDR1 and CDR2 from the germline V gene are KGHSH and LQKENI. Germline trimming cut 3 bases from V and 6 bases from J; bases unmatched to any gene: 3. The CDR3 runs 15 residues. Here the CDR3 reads CASSPTSGSANEQFF. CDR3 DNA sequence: TGTGCCAGCTCACCGACTAGCGGGAGTGCCAATGAGCAGTTCTTC.

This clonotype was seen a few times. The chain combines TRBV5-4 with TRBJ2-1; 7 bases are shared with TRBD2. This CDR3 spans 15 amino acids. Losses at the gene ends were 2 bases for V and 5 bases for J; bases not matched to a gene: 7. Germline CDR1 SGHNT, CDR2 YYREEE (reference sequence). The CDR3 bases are TGTGCCAGCAGCTTAGACGGGAGGCGGCACAATGAGCAGTTCTTC. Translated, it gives CASSLDGRRHNEQFF.

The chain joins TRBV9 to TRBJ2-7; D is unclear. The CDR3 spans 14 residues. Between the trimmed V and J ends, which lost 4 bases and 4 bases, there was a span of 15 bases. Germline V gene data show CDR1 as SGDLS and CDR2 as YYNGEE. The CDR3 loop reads CASSSHQGRYEQYF. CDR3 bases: TGTGCCAGCAGCTCACATCAAGGGCGGTACGAGCAGTACTTC. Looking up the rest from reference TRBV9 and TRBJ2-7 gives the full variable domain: DSGVTQTPKHLITATGQRVTLRCSPRSGDLSVYWYQQSLDQGLQFLIQYYNGEERAKGNILERFSAQQFPDLHSELNLSSLELGDSALYFCASSSHQGRYEQYFGPGTRLTVT.

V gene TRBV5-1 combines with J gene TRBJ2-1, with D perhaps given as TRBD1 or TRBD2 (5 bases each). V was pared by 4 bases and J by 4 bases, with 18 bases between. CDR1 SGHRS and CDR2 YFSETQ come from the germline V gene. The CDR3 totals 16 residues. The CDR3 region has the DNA TGCGCCAGCAGCCCGAGGCAGGGTGCGGGTTACAATGAGCAGTTCTTC. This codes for CASSPRQGAGYNEQFF.

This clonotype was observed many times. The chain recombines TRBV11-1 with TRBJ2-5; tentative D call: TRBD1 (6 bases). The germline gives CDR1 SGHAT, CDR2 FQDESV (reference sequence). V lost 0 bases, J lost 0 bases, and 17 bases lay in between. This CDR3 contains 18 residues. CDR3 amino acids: CASSLAVGGGKYQETQYF. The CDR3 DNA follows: TGTGCCAGCAGCTTAGCGGTTGGGGGCGGAAAGTACCAAGAGACCCAGTACTTC.

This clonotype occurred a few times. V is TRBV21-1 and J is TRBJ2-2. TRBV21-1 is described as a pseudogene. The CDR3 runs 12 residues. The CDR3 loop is CASSKDRGELFF. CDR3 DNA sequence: TGTGCCAGCAGCAAAGATCGCGGGGAGCTGTTTTTT.

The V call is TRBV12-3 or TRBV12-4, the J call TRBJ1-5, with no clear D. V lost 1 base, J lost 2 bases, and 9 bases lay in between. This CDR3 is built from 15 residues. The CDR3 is CASSLEGAGNQPQHF. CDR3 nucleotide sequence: TGTGCCAGCAGTTTAGAGGGAGCCGGCAATCAGCCCCAGCATTTT.

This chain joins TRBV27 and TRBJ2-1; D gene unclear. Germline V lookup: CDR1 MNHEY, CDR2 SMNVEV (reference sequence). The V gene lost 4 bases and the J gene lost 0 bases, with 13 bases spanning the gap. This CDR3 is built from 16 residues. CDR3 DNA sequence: TGTGCCAGCAGTTCGTGGATGGCCCCCTCCTACAATGAGCAGTTCTTC. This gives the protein CASSSWMAPSYNEQFF.

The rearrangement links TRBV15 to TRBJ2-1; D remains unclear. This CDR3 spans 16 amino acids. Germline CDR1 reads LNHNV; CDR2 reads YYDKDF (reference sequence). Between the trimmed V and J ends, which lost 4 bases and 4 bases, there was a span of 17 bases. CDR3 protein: CATSTREVGQYNEQFF. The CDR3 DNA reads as TGTGCCACCAGCACTAGAGAGGTCGGGCAGTACAATGAGCAGTTCTTC. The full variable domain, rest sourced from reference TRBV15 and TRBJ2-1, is DAMVIQNPRYQVTQFGKPVTLSCSQTLNHNVMYWYQQKSSQAPKLLFHYYDKDFNNEADTPDNFQSRRPNTSFCFLDIRSPGLGDTAMYLCATSTREVGQYNEQFFGPGTRLTVL.

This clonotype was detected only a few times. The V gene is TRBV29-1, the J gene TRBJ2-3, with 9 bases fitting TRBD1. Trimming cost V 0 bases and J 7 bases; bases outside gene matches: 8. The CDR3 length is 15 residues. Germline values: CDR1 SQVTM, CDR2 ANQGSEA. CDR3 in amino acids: CSVEDRRTGDYTQYF. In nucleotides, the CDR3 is TGCAGCGTTGAAGATCGGAGGACAGGGGACTATACGCAGTATTTT.

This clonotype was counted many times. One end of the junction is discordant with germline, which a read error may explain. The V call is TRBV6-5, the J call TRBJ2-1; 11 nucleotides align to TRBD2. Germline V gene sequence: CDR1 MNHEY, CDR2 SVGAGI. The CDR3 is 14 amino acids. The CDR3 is CASRLLAGEGGEIF. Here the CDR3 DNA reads TGTGCCAGCAGATTACTAGCGGGAGAAGGGGGAGAGATCTTC.

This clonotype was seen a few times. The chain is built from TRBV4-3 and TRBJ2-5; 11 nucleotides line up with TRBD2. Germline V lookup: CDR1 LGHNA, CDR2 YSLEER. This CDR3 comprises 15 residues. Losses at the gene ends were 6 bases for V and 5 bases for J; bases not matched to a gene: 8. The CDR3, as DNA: TGCGCCAGCAGTCCCTTAGCGGGAGGGCGTGAGACCCAGTACTTC. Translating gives CASSPLAGGRETQYF.

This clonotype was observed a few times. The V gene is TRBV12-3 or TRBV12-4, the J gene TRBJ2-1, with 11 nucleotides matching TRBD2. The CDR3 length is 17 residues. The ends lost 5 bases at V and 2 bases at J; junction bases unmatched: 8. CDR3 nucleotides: TGTGCCAGCAGTCCCCCACCTAGCGGGAGGCCCTACAATGAGCAGTTCTTC. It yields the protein CASSPPPSGRPYNEQFF.

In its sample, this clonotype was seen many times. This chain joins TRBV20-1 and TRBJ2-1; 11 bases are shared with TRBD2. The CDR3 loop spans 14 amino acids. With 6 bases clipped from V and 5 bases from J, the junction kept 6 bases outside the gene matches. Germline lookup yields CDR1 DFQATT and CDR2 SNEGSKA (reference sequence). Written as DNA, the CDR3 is TGCAGTGCCCATACTAGCGGGAGAGACAATGAGCAGTTCTTC. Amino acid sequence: CSAHTSGRDNEQFF.

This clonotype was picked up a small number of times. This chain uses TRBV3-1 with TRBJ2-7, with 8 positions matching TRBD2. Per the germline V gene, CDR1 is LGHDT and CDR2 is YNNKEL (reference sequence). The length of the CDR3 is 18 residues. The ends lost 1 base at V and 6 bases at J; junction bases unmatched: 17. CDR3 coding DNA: TGTGCCAGCAGCCAAGTACTAGCGGCTCAGAAGGAGAAACGCGAGCAGTACTTC. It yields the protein CASSQVLAAQKEKREQYF.

DNA of the CDR3: TGTGCCTCTAACGGGGACAGGGGGAGGGATGAGCAGTTCTTC. As protein: CASNGDRGRDEQFF. The genes are TRBV28 and TRBJ2-1; 11 positions agree with TRBD1. The V segment lost 11 bases and the J segment 8 bases; nucleotides outside the gene matches: 11. The CDR3 runs to 14 residues. CDR1 and CDR2 (germline): MDHEN, SYDVKM.

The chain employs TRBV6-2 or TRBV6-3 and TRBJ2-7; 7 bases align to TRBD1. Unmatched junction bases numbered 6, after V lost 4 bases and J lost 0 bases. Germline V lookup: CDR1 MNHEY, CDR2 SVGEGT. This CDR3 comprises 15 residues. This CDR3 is CASSSTGMSSYEQYF. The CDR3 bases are TGTGCCAGCAGTTCGACAGGGATGAGCTCCTACGAGCAGTACTTC.

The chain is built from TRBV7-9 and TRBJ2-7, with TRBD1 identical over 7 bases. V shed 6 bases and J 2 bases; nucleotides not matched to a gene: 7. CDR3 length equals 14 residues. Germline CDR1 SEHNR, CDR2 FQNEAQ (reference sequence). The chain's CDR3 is CASSWTGRPYEQYF. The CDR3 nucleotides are TGTGCCAGCAGTTGGACAGGCAGACCCTACGAGCAGTACTTC.

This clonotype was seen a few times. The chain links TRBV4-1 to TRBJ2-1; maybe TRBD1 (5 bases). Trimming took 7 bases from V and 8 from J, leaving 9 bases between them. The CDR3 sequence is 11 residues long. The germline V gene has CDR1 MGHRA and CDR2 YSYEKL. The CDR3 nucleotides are TGCGCCAGCACCACAGGACATGAGCAGTTCTTC. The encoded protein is CASTTGHEQFF.

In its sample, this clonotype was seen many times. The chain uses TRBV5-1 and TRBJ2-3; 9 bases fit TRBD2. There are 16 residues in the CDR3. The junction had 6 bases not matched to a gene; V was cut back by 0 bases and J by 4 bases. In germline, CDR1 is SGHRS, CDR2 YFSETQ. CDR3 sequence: CASSLDVAGVADTQYF. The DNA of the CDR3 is TGCGCCAGCAGCTTGGATGTAGCGGGAGTTGCAGATACGCAGTATTTT.

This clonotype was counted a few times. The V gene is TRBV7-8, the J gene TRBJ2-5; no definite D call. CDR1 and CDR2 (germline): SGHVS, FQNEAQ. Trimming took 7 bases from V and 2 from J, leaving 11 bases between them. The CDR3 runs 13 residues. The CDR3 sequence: CASTPRPQETQYF. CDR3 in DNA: TGTGCCAGCACCCCCCGGCCACAAGAGACCCAGTACTTC.

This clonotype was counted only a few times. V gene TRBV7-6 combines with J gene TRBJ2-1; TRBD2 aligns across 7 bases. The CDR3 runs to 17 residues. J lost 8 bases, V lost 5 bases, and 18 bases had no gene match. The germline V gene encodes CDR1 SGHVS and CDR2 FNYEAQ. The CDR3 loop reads CASSPRGGAGAPHEQFF. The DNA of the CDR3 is TGTGCCAGCAGCCCCCGTGGAGGGGCGGGAGCCCCCCATGAGCAGTTCTTC.

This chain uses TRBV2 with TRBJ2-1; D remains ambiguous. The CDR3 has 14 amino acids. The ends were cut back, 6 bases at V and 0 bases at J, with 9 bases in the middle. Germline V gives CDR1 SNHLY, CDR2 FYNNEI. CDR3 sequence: CASSGWNSYNEQFF. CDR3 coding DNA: TGTGCCAGCAGCGGGTGGAACTCCTACAATGAGCAGTTCTTC.

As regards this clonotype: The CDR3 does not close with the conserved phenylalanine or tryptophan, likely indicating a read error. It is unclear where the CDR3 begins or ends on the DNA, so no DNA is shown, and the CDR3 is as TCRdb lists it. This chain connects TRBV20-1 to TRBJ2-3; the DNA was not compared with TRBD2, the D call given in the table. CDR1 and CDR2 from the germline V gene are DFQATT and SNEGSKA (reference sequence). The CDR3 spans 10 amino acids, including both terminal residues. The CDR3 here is CSARDRASVL.

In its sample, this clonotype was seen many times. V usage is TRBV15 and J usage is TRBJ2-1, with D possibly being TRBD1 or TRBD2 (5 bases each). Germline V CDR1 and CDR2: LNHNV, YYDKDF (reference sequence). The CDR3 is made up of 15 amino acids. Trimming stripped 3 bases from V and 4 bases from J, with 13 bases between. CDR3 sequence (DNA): TGTGCCACCAGCAGGGGACGAGCCTGGTACAATGAGCAGTTCTTC. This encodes CATSRGRAWYNEQFF.

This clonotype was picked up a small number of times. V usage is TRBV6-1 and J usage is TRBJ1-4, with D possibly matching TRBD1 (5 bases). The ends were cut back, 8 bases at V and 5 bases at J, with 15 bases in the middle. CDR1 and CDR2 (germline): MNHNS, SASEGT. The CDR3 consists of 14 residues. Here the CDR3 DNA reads TGTGCCAGCGCAAACAGGCGCTTAAATGAAAAACTGTTTTTT. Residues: CASANRRLNEKLFF.